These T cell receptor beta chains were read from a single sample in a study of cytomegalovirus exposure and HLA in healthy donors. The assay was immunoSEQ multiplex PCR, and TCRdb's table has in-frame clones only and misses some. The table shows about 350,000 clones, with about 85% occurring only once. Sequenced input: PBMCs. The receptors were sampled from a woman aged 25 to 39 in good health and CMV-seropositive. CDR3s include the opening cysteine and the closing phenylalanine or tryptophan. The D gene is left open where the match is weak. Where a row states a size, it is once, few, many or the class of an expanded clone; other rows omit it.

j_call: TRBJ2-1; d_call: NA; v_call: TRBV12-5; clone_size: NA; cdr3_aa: CASGFAGSSYNEQFF; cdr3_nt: TGTGCTAGTGGTTTTGCGGGGAGCTCCTACAATGAGCAGTTCTTC
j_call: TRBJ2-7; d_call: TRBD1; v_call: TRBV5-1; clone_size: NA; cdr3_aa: CASSSAGGKGYEQYF; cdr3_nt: TGCGCCAGCAGCTCTGCAGGGGGCAAGGGCTACGAGCAGTACTTC
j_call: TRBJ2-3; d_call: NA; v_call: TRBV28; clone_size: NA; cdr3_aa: CASTLGAHTTDTQYF; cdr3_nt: TGTGCCAGCACCCTCGGGGCCCACACCACAGATACGCAGTATTTT
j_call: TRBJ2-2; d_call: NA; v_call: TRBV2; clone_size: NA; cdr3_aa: CASSGIQGSGELFF; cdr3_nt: TGTGCCAGCAGTGGCATCCAGGGTTCCGGGGAGCTGTTTTTT
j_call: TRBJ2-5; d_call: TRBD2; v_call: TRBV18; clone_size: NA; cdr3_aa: CASSPQLAGTVSQETQYF; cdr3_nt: TGTGCCAGCTCACCGCAACTAGCGGGGACGGTATCGCAAGAGACCCAGTACTTC
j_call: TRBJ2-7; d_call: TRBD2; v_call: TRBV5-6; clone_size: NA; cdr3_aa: CASSPVGLAGGHEQYF; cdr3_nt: TGTGCCAGCAGCCCGGTAGGGCTAGCGGGAGGGCATGAGCAGTACTTC
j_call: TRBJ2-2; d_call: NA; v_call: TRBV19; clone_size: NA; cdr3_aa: CASSIVIALTGELFF; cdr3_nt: TGTGCCAGTAGTATAGTAATAGCTCTCACCGGGGAGCTGTTTTTT
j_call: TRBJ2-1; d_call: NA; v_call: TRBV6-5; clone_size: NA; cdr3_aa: CASSYRDIYNEQFF; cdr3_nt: TGTGCCAGCAGTTACCGGGACATTTACAATGAGCAGTTCTTC
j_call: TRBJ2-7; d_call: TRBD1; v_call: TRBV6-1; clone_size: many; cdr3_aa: CASSEEGTGPYEQYF; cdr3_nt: TGTGCCAGCAGTGAAGAAGGGACAGGGCCCTACGAGCAGTACTTC
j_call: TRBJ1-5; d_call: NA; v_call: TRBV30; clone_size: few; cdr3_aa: CAWSVLSHNQPQHF; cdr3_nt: TGTGCCTGGAGTGTACTCAGCCACAATCAGCCCCAGCATTTT
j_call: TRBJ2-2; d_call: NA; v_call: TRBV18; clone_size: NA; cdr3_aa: CASSPPGGHNTGELFF; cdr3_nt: TGTGCCAGCTCACCACCGGGGGGGCACAACACCGGGGAGCTGTTTTTT
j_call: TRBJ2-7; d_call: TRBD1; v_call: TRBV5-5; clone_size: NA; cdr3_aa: CASSLQTGVSYEQYF; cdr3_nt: TGTGCCAGCAGCCTGCAGACAGGGGTCTCCTACGAGCAGTACTTC
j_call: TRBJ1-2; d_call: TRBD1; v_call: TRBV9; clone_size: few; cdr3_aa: CASSVGQGAEGYTF; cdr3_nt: TGTGCCAGCAGCGTAGGACAGGGGGCCGAAGGCTACACCTTC
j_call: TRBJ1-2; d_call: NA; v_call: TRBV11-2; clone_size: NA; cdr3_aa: CASSEGGANGYTF; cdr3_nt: TGTGCCAGCAGCGAGGGGGGGGCGAATGGCTACACCTTC
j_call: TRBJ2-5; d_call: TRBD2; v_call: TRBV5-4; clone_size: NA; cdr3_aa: CASSSTLAGGQTQYF; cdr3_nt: TGTGCCAGCAGCTCTACACTAGCGGGAGGGCAGACCCAGTACTTC
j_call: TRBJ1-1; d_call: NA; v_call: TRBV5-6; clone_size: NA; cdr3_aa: CASKGGSTEAFF; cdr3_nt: TGTGCCAGCAAGGGAGGAAGCACTGAAGCTTTCTTT
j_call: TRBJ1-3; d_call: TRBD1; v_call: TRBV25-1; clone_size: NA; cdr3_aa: CAALGGPGNTIYF; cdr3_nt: TGTGCCGCACTAGGGGGCCCTGGAAACACCATATATTTT
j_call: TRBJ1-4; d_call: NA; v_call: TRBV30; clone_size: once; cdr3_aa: CAWRGVGEKLFF; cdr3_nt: TGTGCCTGGAGGGGGGTGGGTGAAAAACTGTTTTTT
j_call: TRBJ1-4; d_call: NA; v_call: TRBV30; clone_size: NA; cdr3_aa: CAWRALWGRDKEKLFF; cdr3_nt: TGTGCCTGGAGGGCTTTGTGGGGAAGGGACAAGGAAAAACTGTTTTTT
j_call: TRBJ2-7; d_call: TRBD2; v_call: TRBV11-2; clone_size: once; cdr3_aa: CASSFLAGVEYEQYF; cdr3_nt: TGTGCCAGCAGCTTTCTAGCGGGAGTGGAGTACGAGCAGTACTTC
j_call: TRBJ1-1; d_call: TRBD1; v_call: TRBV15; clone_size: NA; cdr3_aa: CATSGAGTGNTEAFF; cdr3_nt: TGTGCCACCAGCGGCGCCGGGACAGGGAACACTGAAGCTTTCTTT
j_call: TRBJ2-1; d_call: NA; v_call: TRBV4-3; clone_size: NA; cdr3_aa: CASSPQGGYSYNEQFF; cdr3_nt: TGCGCCAGCAGCCCGCAGGGGGGATACTCCTACAATGAGCAGTTCTTC
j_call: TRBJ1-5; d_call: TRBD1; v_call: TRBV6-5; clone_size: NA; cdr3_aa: CASRRDRQNQPQHF; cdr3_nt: TGTGCCAGCCGGCGGGACAGACAGAATCAGCCCCAGCATTTT
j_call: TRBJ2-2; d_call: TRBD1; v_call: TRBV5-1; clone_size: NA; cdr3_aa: CASSWPPGQPWSGELFF; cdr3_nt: TGCGCCAGCAGCTGGCCCCCGGGACAGCCTTGGTCCGGGGAGCTGTTTTTT
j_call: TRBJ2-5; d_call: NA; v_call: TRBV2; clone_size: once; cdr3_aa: CASSSSRVQETQYF; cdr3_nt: TGTGCCAGCAGTTCAAGCAGGGTCCAAGAGACCCAGTACTTC